Following are 28 T cell receptor beta chains from one sample sequenced in a study of siplizumab effects on memory and regulatory T cells. Sequencing was performed with immunoSEQ multiplex PCR; in TCRdb, only in-frame clones are kept and a portion is missing. The sample has over 95,000 clones, over 85% seen once; the top ten hold approximately 0.17%. Sequencing was carried out using non-Treg CD4+ T cells sorted from blood. These TCRs come from a human donor in good health.

V is TRBV27 and J is TRBJ1-1; 8 nucleotides line up with TRBD1. V shed 3 bases, J shed 5 bases, and the junction held 5 bases outside the gene matches. Germline V gives CDR1 MNHEY, CDR2 SMNVEV (reference sequence). This CDR3 has 14 residues. Here the CDR3 reads CASSFQGARTEAFF. CDR3 nucleotides: TGTGCCAGCAGTTTTCAGGGGGCGCGGACTGAAGCTTTCTTT.

The chain is built from TRBV7-3 and TRBJ2-2; D assignment may be TRBD1 or TRBD2 (5 bases each). CDR1 SGHTA and CDR2 FQGTGA come from the germline V gene. This CDR3 is 19 amino acids long. Trimming stripped 1 base from V and 3 bases from J, with 21 bases between. The CDR3 DNA is TGTGCCAGCAGCTTAATCCCCGCCGACCCAGGGACCGACACCGGGGAGCTGTTTTTT. This encodes CASSLIPADPGTDTGELFF.

The chain joins TRBV28 to TRBJ1-2; 7 nucleotides align to TRBD1. The trim removed 4 bases at V and 5 bases at J, leaving 16 bases unmatched. The germline V gene has CDR1 MDHEN and CDR2 SYDVKM. CDR3 length equals 17 residues. The CDR3 here is CASSSPGQWGARYGYTF. The DNA of the CDR3 is TGTGCCAGCAGTTCGCCGGGACAGTGGGGCGCTAGGTATGGCTACACCTTC.

As regards this clone: An end of the junction differs from the germline gene, which may be a read error. The chain joins TRBV9 to TRBJ1-6; D possibly corresponds to TRBD1 (6 bases). The CDR3 runs 15 residues. CDR1 SGDLS and CDR2 YYNGEE come from the germline V gene. For the CDR3, the DNA is TGTGCCAGCAGCGCCTCACAGGGAACTAATACACCCCTCCACTTT. It specifies CASSASQGTNTPLHF.

The rearrangement uses TRBV14 and TRBJ1-3, with D maybe TRBD1 (6 bases). CDR1 and CDR2 (germline): SGHDN, FVKESK. The CDR3 has 14 residues. Trimming pared 1 base from V and 11 bases from J, leaving 15 bases between. CDR3 DNA: TGTGCCAGCAGCCAAGCAAGTGGGGGCTTGGCCATATATTTT. It encodes CASSQASGGLAIYF.

This clone was seen only once. The chain combines TRBV7-9 with TRBJ1-5, with D maybe TRBD1 (5 bases). This CDR3 is 16 amino acids long. The V and J ends lost 3 bases and 0 bases respectively, with 12 bases between them. Looked up from germline, CDR1 is SEHNR and CDR2 is FQNEAQ (reference sequence). The CDR3 protein is CASSFDGDYSNQPQHF. The CDR3 region has the DNA TGTGCCAGCAGCTTCGATGGGGACTATAGCAATCAGCCCCAGCATTTT.

In this sample, this clone turned up once. V is TRBV28 and J is TRBJ1-5, with 8 bases matching TRBD1. V lost 6 bases and J lost 1; bases outside the gene matches: 5. CDR1 MDHEN and CDR2 SYDVKM come from the germline V gene. The CDR3 extends over 15 amino acids. This CDR3 is CASSAGQGSNQPQHF. Written as DNA, the CDR3 is TGTGCCAGCAGCGCCGGACAGGGCAGCAATCAGCCCCAGCATTTT.

This chain's CDR3 is CASSINRVAVDGYTF. CDR3 coding DNA: TGTGCCAGTAGTATCAACAGGGTGGCAGTGGATGGCTACACCTTC. J is TRBJ1-2 and V is TRBV19; possibly TRBD1 for D (6 bases). Germline values: CDR1 LNHDA, CDR2 SQIVND (reference sequence). This CDR3 has 15 residues. The V end was cut by 3 bases, the J end by 6 bases, with 17 bases between.

This sequence joins TRBV25-1 and TRBJ1-1, with unresolved D. Germline CDR1 reads MGHDK; CDR2 reads SYGVNS. This CDR3 contains 15 residues. Trimming stripped 1 base from V and 3 bases from J, with 12 bases between. The DNA for the CDR3 is TGTGCCAGCAGTGAATCCGGCCGAGCGGACACTGAAGCTTTCTTT. It codes for CASSESGRADTEAFF.

V and J are TRBV28 and TRBJ1-2, with unresolved D. There are 13 residues in the CDR3. The germline V and J ends were trimmed by 5 bases and 2 bases, with 9 bases remaining between them. Germline V gives CDR1 MDHEN, CDR2 SYDVKM. CDR3 sequence (DNA): TGTGCCAGCAGTCTCGTAGGGAACTATGGCTACACCTTC. Residues: CASSLVGNYGYTF.

This chain uses TRBV29-1 with TRBJ1-4, with no clear D. Germline assignment: CDR1 SQVTM and CDR2 ANQGSEA. V was trimmed by 3 bases and J by 7 bases, leaving 15 bases between them. This CDR3 is 14 amino acids long. For the CDR3, the DNA is TGCAGCGTTGAGAGTGCCCGGGGAGGTGAAAAACTGTTTTTT. Amino acid sequence: CSVESARGGEKLFF.

This rearrangement joins TRBV19 to TRBJ2-2; D might be TRBD2 (6 bases). Per germline, CDR1 LNHDA and CDR2 SQIVND (reference sequence). CDR3 length: 13 residues. V was shortened by 5 bases and J by 9 bases, with 13 bases between the two germline ends. CDR3 residues: CASSRRGVRELFF. CDR3 coding DNA: TGTGCCAGTAGTCGGAGGGGTGTTAGGGAGCTGTTTTTT.

The chain has TRBV6-5 and TRBJ2-1, with TRBD2 as a possible D gene (5 bases). The germline CDR1 and CDR2 sequences are MNHEY and SVGAGI. The length of the CDR3 is 13 residues. V dropped 7 bases and J dropped 4 bases, with 11 bases sitting between them. DNA of the CDR3: TGTGCCAGCATGAGGGCGGCGTACAATGAGCAGTTCTTC. It specifies CASMRAAYNEQFF.

The CDR3 reads CSVQGRMNTEAFF. The CDR3 nucleotides read TGCAGCGTTCAGGGCAGGATGAACACTGAAGCTTTCTTT. This chain links TRBV29-1 with TRBJ1-1; TRBD1 is a possible D gene (5 bases). There are 13 residues in the CDR3. Between the trimmed V and J ends, which lost 5 bases and 0 bases, there was a span of 10 bases. Germline CDR1 reads SQVTM; CDR2 reads ANQGSEA.

The CDR3: CASSFPGQRDGYTF. The CDR3 nucleotides read TGTGCCAGCAGCTTTCCGGGACAGAGAGATGGCTACACCTTC. The chain joins TRBV7-2 to TRBJ1-2; 7 bases are shared with TRBD1. This CDR3 region has 14 residues. After removal of 3 bases from V and 6 bases from J, the junction contained 7 bases not matched to a gene. Germline V CDR1 and CDR2: SGHTA, FQGNSA.

In the case of this clone: The sample carries other DNA sequences with the same CDR3. The gene calls are TRBV18 and TRBJ2-5; D gene unclear. The germline CDR1 and CDR2 sequences are KGHSH and LQKENI. The CDR3 is 11 residues long. V lost 4 bases and J lost 2, with 2 bases in between. CDR3 coding DNA: TGTGCCAGCTCACTTCAAGAGACCCAGTACTTC. It yields the protein CASSLQETQYF.

The chain recombines TRBV19 with TRBJ1-4; the D gene is possibly TRBD1 (6 bases). The CDR3 spans 15 residues. V was shortened by 5 bases and J by 7 bases, with 17 bases between the two germline ends. The V gene's germline CDR1 is LNHDA and CDR2 SQIVND (reference sequence). In DNA form, the CDR3 reads TGTGCCAGTAGTTTCAATCCGGGGGGCACTGAAAAACTGTTTTTT. Translated: CASSFNPGGTEKLFF.

J is TRBJ1-2 and V is TRBV11-2; D not certain. With 2 bases removed from V and 13 bases from J, the gap between germline ends came to 14 bases. The V gene's germline CDR1 is SGHAT and CDR2 FQNNGV. This CDR3 is 12 amino acids long. The CDR3 DNA reads as TGTGCCAGCAGCTTATATAACGGCCAAGGCACCTTC. This gives the protein CASSLYNGQGTF.

This rearrangement joins TRBV7-3 to TRBJ1-1; 8 bases agree with TRBD1. Germline trimming cut 5 bases from V and 5 bases from J; bases unmatched to any gene: 4. The CDR3 has 13 residues. Germline CDR1 reads SGHTA; CDR2 reads FQGTGA. The CDR3 coding sequence is TGTGCCAGCAGCACACAGGGGGAGACTGAAGCTTTCTTT. Protein product: CASSTQGETEAFF. Filled out from reference TRBV7-3 and TRBJ1-1, the complete variable domain reads GAGVSQTPSNKVTEKGKYVELRCDPISGHTALYWYRQSLGQGPEFLIYFQGTGAADDSGLPNDRFFAVRPEGSVSTLKIQRTERGDSAVYLCASSTQGETEAFFGQGTRLTVV.

The chain employs TRBV5-4 and TRBJ1-1; perhaps TRBD1 as D (5 bases). This CDR3 spans 19 amino acids. Germline V gives CDR1 SGHNT, CDR2 YYREEE (reference sequence). With 0 bases removed from V and 0 bases from J, the gap between germline ends came to 21 bases. The CDR3 region has the DNA TGTGCCAGCAGCTTGGTACCGCAGGGTCCGCAGGAGGTGAACACTGAAGCTTTCTTT. This gives the protein CASSLVPQGPQEVNTEAFF.

This clone was observed a few times. The chain combines TRBV6-5 with TRBJ1-1; D is uncertain. Germline CDR1 and CDR2: MNHEY and SVGAGI. There are 11 residues in the CDR3. The V gene lost 8 bases and the J gene lost 4 bases, with 8 bases spanning the gap. The CDR3 here is CASQNPTEAFF. DNA for the CDR3: TGTGCCAGCCAAAATCCCACTGAAGCTTTCTTT.

This chain links TRBV29-1 with TRBJ1-1; D gene unclear. This CDR3 has 13 amino acids. Trimming pared 4 bases from V and 1 base from J, leaving 10 bases between. Germline-derived CDR1 and CDR2 are SQVTM and ANQGSEA. Written as DNA, the CDR3 is TGCAGCGTTGGTCTCGTTGGGAACACTGAAGCTTTCTTT. This codes for CSVGLVGNTEAFF.

This clone was picked up one time. The chain recombines TRBV7-6 with TRBJ1-1; TRBD1 matches at 9 bases. This CDR3 spans 14 amino acids. The V and J ends lost 5 bases and 5 bases, in that order; junction bases with no gene match: 6. The V gene's germline CDR1 is SGHVS and CDR2 FNYEAQ. The CDR3 is CASSRQGVGTEAFF. CDR3 bases: TGTGCCAGCAGCAGACAGGGGGTGGGTACTGAAGCTTTCTTT.

The chain uses TRBV5-1 and TRBJ2-5; 8 positions match TRBD2. Germline V gives CDR1 SGHRS, CDR2 YFSETQ. V was pared by 5 bases and J by 1 base, with 13 bases of the junction left unmatched. CDR3 length: 17 amino acids. The CDR3 protein is CASRIAGSGPVQETQYF. The CDR3 bases are TGCGCCAGCAGAATAGCGGGGTCTGGGCCCGTCCAAGAGACCCAGTACTTC.

This clone has only a few counts. The chain joins TRBV5-4 to TRBJ2-3; TRBD1 matches 11 bases. Per germline, CDR1 SGHNT and CDR2 YYREEE (reference sequence). J was trimmed by 2 bases and V by 4 bases; bases with no gene match: 3. This CDR3 is built from 15 residues. The DNA of the CDR3 is TGTGCCAGCAGCAGCGGACAGGGGGCCACAGATACGCAGTATTTT. This sequence encodes CASSSGQGATDTQYF.

The chain links TRBV7-9 to TRBJ2-3, with D unclear. The CDR3 covers 16 residues. The V and J ends lost 1 base and 0 bases respectively, with 11 bases between them. Germline V gives CDR1 SEHNR, CDR2 FQNEAQ (reference sequence). CDR3 nucleotide sequence: TGTGCCAGCAGCTTAGGCGCCGGGTCTAGCACAGATACGCAGTATTTT. As protein: CASSLGAGSSTDTQYF.

In DNA form, the CDR3 reads TGCAGCGGGAGACAGCAGGAGACCCAGTACTTC. Translating it yields CSGRQQETQYF. V gene TRBV20-1 combines with J gene TRBJ2-5; possibly TRBD2 for D (6 bases). CDR3 length: 11 residues. The V gene's germline CDR1 is DFQATT and CDR2 SNEGSKA (reference sequence).

The chain recombines TRBV11-3 with TRBJ2-3; D not resolved. With 1 base removed from V and 4 bases from J, the gap between germline ends came to 6 bases. The CDR3 spans 13 residues. From germline, CDR1 is SGHNT and CDR2 YENEEA. The CDR3 sequence: CASSLGVADTQYF. The CDR3 DNA follows: TGTGCCAGCAGCTTAGGGGTGGCAGATACGCAGTATTTT.